The entry that follows covers one T cell receptor beta chain sequence. Its antigen remains unknown. This CDR3 has 13 residues. Germline CDR1 is LNHDA and CDR2 is SQIVND (reference sequence). Losses at the gene ends were 5 bases for V and 6 bases for J; bases not matched to a gene: 4. These data originate in a study of human versus mouse CDR3 diversity and MHC coevolution. Study-level results: Human CDR3s averaged more deletions and insertions than mouse CDR3s. A handful of MHC II alleles selected the human T cells. Humans had the largest estimated TCR beta repertoire, about 1.6 million clonotypes.

Sorting isolated naive CD4 T cells lacking CD45RO and expressing CD62L. Clones were sequenced by immunoSEQ multiplex PCR, and TCRdb holds only the in-frame ones, with some missing. The sample consists of about 77,000 clones, roughly 92% of them appearing once. Sequencing was performed on naive CD4+ T cells from blood. The subset here: CD45RO-negative CD62L-positive naive CD4 T cells. The rearrangement links TRBV19 to TRBJ2-4; 7 bases align to TRBD1. This sequence was found in a person aged 25-75 years in good health. In nucleotides, the CDR3 is TGTGCCAGTAGTGAGGACAGGTTAAACATTCAGTACTTC. This gives the protein CASSEDRLNIQYF.